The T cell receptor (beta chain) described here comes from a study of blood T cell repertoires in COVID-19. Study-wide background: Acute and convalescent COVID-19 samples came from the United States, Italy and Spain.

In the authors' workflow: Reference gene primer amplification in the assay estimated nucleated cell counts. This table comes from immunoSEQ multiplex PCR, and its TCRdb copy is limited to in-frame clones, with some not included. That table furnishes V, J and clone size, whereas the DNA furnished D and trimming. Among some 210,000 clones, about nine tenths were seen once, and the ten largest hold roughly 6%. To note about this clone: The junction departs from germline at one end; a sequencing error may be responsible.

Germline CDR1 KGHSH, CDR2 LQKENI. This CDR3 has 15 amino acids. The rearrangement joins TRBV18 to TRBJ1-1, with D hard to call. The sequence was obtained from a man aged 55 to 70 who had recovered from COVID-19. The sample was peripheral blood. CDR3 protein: CAGSPLTDLNTEAFF. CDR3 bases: TGTGCCGGCTCACCTCTAACCGATCTGAACACTGAAGCTTTCTTT.